The clone carrying this T cell receptor (beta chain) was detected a few times. Its antigen remains unknown. The data were taken from a study of T cell repertoires in cytomegalovirus infection. Using its own MiXCR run on the reads, TCRdb lists one record per CDR3 protein. This sample carries about 280,000 distinct CDR3 sequences, less than 25% of them seen once, and the ten largest clones take about 21%. This CDR3 is 14 amino acids long. V shed 6 bases and J 5 bases; nucleotides not matched to a gene: 6. This TCR was sampled from a human donor in good health (CMV status not recorded). Some clones in this sample may be carry-over from other donors' samples. The sequences come from cultured PBMCs, collected from culture after CMV antigen stimulation. The rearrangement joins TRBV12-3 or TRBV12-4 to TRBJ2-1, with 8 bases matching TRBD1. CDR3 loop: CASSQGQGHNEQFF. The CDR3 DNA follows: TGTGCCAGCAGCCAAGGACAGGGCCACAATGAGCAGTTCTTC.